The 9 T cell receptor beta chains reported below all come from one sample, sequenced in a study of T cell responses to AZD1222 COVID-19 vaccine (dated by TCRdb to 2020 to 2023). The time point label here, explained by the study, means: baseline before first vaccination. Library construction relied on the immunoSEQ multiplex PCR assay. The clones in this table, taken by TCRdb from immuneACCESS, are in-frame only. Not every clone is retained; where verified, under half of the shortfall comes from an unresolved V gene, and the cause of the rest is unknown. Counted in this sample were 100,000 to 130,000 clones; roughly 90% of them appeared once. Over 3.5% of the sample is held by the ten biggest clonotypes. The input for sequencing was peripheral blood, taken on day 0 of AZD1222 vaccination. Receptor source: an adult in good health.

V usage is TRBV6-5 and J usage is TRBJ1-5; D not certain. In germline, CDR1 is MNHEY, CDR2 SVGAGI. V lost 7 bases to trimming and J lost 7 bases, with 8 bases between them. The CDR3 spans 11 residues. The CDR3 region is CASKGMQPQHF. CDR3 coding DNA: TGTGCCAGCAAGGGAATGCAGCCCCAGCATTTT.

The genes are TRBV10-3 and TRBJ2-2, with 7 bases aligning to TRBD2. Germline values: CDR1 ENHRY, CDR2 SYGVKD. Trimming at V came to 0 bases and at J to 5 bases, leaving 9 bases not matched to a gene. The CDR3 extends over 17 amino acids. CDR3 loop: CAISESGSGAGTGELFF. CDR3 bases: TGTGCCATCAGTGAGTCGGGTAGCGGAGCGGGGACCGGGGAGCTGTTTTTT.

For the CDR3, the DNA is TGTGCCAGCACACCCCAGGGCGAGACCCAGTACTTC. This sequence encodes CASTPQGETQYF. This chain connects TRBV25-1 to TRBJ2-5, with D possibly TRBD1 on 5 matching bases. CDR1 and CDR2 from the germline V gene are MGHDK and SYGVNS. This CDR3 region has 12 residues. The V and J ends lost 7 bases and 5 bases respectively, with 11 bases between them.

The genes are TRBV9 and TRBJ1-2; TRBD1 matches 8 bases. Germline CDR1 SGDLS, CDR2 YYNGEE. J was trimmed by 8 bases and V by 3 bases; bases with no gene match: 6. The CDR3 spans 13 residues. CDR3 protein: CASSAAGGSGYTF. CDR3 bases: TGTGCCAGCAGCGCCGCAGGGGGCTCGGGCTACACCTTC.

V is TRBV20-1 and J is TRBJ2-1; D is unclear. V was shortened by 3 bases and J by 4 bases, with 13 bases between the two germline ends. The germline gives CDR1 DFQATT, CDR2 SNEGSKA (reference sequence). The CDR3 totals 14 residues. CDR3 sequence (DNA): TGCAGTGCTAGTGATAGAAGGCGGTACAATGAGCAGTTCTTC. It yields the protein CSASDRRRYNEQFF.

V gene TRBV27 combines with J gene TRBJ1-1, with D perhaps TRBD1 (5 bases). This CDR3 contains 13 residues. From germline, CDR1 is MNHEY and CDR2 SMNVEV (reference sequence). V shed 2 bases and J shed 4 bases, with 8 bases lying between them. The CDR3 reads CASSLGGATEAFF. The CDR3 DNA is TGTGCCAGCAGTTTAGGTGGGGCCACTGAAGCTTTCTTT.

J is TRBJ2-1 and V is TRBV29-1; possibly TRBD1 or TRBD2 for D (5 bases each). With 7 bases removed from V and 7 bases from J, the gap between germline ends came to 11 bases. The CDR3 totals 11 residues. Germline V gene data show CDR1 as SQVTM and CDR2 as ANQGSEA. Here the CDR3 DNA reads TGCAGCGCCTGGGGGAATAATGAGCAGTTCTTC. It encodes CSAWGNNEQFF.

The V gene is TRBV3-1 (or the pseudogene TRBV3-2), the J gene TRBJ2-2, with a weak D call TRBD1 (5 bases). The CDR3 spans 14 residues. CDR1 LGHDT and CDR2 YNNKEL come from the germline V gene (reference sequence). Trimming left V 4 bases short and J 5 bases short, with 11 bases between. The CDR3 here is CASSPFYRTGELFF. The DNA for the CDR3 is TGTGCCAGCAGCCCCTTCTACAGGACCGGGGAGCTGTTTTTT.

This chain connects TRBV29-1 to TRBJ1-1; 8 bases agree with TRBD1. CDR1 and CDR2 from the germline V gene are SQVTM and ANQGSEA. The CDR3 totals 15 residues. J gave up 6 bases and V 5 bases, and 14 bases lay outside the gene matches. CDR3: CSVSGNQGAKSEAFF. The CDR3 bases are TGCAGCGTTTCGGGAAACCAGGGGGCGAAGTCTGAAGCTTTCTTT.